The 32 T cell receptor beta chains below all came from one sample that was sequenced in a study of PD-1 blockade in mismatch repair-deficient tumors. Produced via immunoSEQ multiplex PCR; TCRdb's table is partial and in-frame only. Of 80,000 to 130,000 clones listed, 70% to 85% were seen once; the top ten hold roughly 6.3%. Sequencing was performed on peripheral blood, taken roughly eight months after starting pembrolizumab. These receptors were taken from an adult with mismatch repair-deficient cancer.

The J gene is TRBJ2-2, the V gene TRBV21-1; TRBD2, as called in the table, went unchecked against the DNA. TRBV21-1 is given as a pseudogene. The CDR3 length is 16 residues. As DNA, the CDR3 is TGTGCCAGCAGCAACGGACTAGCGGAAAACACCGGGGAGCTGTTTTTT. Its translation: CASSNGLAENTGELFF.

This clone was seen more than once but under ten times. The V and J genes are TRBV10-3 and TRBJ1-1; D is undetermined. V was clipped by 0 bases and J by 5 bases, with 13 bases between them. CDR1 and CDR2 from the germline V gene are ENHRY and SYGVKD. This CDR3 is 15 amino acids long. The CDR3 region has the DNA TGTGCCATCAGTGAGTCGAGAGGAGAGGGAACTGAAGCTTTCTTT. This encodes CAISESRGEGTEAFF.

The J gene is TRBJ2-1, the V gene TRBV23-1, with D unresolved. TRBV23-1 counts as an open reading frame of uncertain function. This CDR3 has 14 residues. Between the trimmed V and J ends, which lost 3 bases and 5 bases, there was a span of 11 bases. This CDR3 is CASSHRWAHNEQFF. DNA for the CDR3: TGCGCCAGCAGTCACCGATGGGCCCACAATGAGCAGTTCTTC.

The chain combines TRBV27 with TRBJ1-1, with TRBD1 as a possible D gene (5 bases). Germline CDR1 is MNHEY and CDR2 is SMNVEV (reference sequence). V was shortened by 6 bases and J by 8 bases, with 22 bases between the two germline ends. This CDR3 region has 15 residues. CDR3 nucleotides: TGTGCCAGCAGCCTCTTTGGGGGGGGAGACGCCGAAGCTTTCTTT. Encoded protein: CASSLFGGGDAEAFF.

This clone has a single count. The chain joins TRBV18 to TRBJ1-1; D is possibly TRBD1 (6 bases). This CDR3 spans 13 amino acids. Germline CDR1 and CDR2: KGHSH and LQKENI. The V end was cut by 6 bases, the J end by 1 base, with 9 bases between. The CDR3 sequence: CASSRQENTEAFF. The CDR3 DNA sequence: TGTGCCAGCTCCCGACAGGAGAACACTGAAGCTTTCTTT.

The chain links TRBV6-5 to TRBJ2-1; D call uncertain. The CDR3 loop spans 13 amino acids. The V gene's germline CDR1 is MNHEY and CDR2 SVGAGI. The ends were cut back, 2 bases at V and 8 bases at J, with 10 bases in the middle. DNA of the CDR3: TGTGCCAGCAGTTACCTCCCTTGGGATGAGCAGTTCTTC. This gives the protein CASSYLPWDEQFF.

The CDR3 sequence: CASSSRLAGGQETQYF. The CDR3 DNA sequence: TGTGCCAGCAGCTCGAGACTAGCGGGAGGCCAAGAGACCCAGTACTTC. The J gene is TRBJ2-5, the V gene TRBV7-9, with 13 bases that match TRBD2. Germline V CDR1 and CDR2: SEHNR, FQNEAQ (reference sequence). This CDR3 contains 16 residues. Trimming at V came to 4 bases and at J to 1 base, leaving 3 bases not matched to a gene.

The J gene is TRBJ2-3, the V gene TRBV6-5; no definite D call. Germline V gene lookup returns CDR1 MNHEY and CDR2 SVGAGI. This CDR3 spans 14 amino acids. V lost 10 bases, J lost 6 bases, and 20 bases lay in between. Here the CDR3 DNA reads TGTGCCACTTTCCCACCGGGTGTAATGGATACGCAGTATTTT. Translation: CATFPPGVMDTQYF.

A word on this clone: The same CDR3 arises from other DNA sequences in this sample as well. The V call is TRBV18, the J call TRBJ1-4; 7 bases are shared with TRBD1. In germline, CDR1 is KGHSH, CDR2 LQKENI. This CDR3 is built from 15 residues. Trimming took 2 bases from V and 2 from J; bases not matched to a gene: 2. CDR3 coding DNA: TGTGCCAGCTCACCAGCGGGACAGACTAATGAAAAACTGTTTTTT. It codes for CASSPAGQTNEKLFF.

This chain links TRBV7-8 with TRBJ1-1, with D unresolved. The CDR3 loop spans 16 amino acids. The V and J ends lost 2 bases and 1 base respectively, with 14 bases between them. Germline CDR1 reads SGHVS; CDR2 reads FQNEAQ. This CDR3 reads CASSLINSGRNTEAFF. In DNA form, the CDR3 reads TGTGCCAGCAGCTTAATCAACAGCGGTCGGAACACTGAAGCTTTCTTT.

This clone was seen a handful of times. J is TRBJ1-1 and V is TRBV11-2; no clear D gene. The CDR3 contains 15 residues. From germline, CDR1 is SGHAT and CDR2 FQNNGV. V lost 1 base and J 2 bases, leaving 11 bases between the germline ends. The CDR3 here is CASSLAAVSNTEAFF. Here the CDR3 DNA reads TGTGCCAGCAGCTTAGCGGCAGTCAGTAACACTGAAGCTTTCTTT. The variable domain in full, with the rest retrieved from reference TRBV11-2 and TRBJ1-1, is EAGVAQSPRYKIIEKRQSVAFWCNPISGHATLYWYQQILGQGPKLLIQFQNNGVVDDSQLPKDRFSAERLKGVDSTLKIQPAKLEDSAVYLCASSLAAVSNTEAFFGQGTRLTVV.

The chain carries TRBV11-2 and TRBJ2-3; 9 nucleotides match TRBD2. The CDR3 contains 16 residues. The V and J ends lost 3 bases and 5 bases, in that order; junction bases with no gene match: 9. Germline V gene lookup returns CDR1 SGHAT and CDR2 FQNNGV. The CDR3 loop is CASSFRRREGLDTQYF. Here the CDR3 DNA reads TGTGCCAGCAGCTTCCGGAGGCGGGAGGGGCTAGATACGCAGTATTTT.

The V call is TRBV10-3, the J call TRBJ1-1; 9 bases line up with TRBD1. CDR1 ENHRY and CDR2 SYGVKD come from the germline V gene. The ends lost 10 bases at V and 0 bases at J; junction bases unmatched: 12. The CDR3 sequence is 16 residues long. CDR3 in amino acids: CASSPKDRGMNTEAFF. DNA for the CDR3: TGTGCCAGCAGCCCGAAGGACAGGGGTATGAACACTGAAGCTTTCTTT.

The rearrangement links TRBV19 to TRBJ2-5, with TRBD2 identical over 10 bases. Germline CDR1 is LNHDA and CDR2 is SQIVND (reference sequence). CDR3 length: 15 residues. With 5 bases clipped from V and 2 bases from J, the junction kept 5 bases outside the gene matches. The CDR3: CASSVTSGRQETQYF. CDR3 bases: TGTGCCAGTAGTGTGACTAGCGGGCGGCAAGAGACCCAGTACTTC.

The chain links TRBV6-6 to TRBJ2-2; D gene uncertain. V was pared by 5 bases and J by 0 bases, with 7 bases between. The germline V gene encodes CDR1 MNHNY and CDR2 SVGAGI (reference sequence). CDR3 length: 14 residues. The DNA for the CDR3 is TGTGCCAGCAGTAACGGGCCGAACACCGGGGAGCTGTTTTTT. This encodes CASSNGPNTGELFF.

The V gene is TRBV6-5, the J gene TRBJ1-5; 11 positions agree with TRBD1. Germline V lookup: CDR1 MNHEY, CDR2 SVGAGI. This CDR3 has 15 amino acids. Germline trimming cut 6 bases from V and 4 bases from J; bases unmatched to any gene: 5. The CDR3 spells CASRRGTGGNQPQHF. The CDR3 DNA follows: TGTGCCAGCAGGAGAGGGACAGGGGGAAATCAGCCCCAGCATTTT.

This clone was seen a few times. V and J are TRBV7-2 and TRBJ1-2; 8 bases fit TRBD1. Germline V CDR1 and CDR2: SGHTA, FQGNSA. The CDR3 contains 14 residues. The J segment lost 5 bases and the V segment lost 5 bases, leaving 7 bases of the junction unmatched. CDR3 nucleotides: TGTGCCAGCAGCCGACAGGGGATGGGATATGGCTACACCTTC. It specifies CASSRQGMGYGYTF.

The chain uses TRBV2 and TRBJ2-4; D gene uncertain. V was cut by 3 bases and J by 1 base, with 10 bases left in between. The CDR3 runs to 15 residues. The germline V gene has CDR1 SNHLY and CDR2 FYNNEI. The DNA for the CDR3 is TGTGCCAGCAGTGAGTACTATGGGGCCAAAAACATTCAGTACTTC. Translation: CASSEYYGAKNIQYF.

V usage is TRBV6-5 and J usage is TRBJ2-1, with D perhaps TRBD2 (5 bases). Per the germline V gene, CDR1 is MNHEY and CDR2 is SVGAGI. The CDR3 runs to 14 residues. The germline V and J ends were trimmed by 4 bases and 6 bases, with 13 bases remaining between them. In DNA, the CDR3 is TGTGCCAGCAGTTTACTAGAGTGGGGCAATGAGCAGTTCTTC. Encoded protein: CASSLLEWGNEQFF.

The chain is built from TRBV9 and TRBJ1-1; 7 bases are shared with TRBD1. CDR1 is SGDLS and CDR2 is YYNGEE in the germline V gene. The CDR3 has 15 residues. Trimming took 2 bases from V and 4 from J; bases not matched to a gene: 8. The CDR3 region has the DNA TGTGCCAGCAGCGTCGAGGACAGGAGGGGCACTGAAGCTTTCTTT. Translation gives CASSVEDRRGTEAFF.

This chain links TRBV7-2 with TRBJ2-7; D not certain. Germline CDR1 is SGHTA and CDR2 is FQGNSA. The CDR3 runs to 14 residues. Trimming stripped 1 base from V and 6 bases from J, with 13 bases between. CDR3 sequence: CASSLDPLTSEQYF. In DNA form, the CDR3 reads TGTGCCAGCAGCTTAGACCCCCTAACTTCCGAGCAGTACTTC.

The CDR3 sequence: CASSAGTGGNTIYF. CDR3 DNA: TGTGCCAGCTCTGCCGGGACAGGGGGAAACACCATATATTTT. The J gene is TRBJ1-3, the V gene TRBV18; TRBD1 agrees at 9 bases. V lost 6 bases and J lost 4; bases outside the gene matches: 4. CDR3 length equals 14 residues. Germline CDR1 and CDR2: KGHSH and LQKENI.

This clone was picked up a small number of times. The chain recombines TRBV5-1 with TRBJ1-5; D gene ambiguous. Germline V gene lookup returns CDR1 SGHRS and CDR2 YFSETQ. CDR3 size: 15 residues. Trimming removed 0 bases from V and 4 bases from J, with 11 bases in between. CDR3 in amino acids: CASSLVPGPNQPQHF. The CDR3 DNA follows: TGCGCCAGCAGCTTGGTCCCAGGACCAAATCAGCCCCAGCATTTT.

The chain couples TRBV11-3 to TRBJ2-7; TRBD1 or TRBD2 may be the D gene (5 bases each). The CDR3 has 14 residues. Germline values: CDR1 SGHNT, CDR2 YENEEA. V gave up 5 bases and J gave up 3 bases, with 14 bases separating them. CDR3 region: CASSARVGVYEQYF. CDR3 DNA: TGTGCCAGCAGCGCGAGGGTAGGGGTCTACGAGCAGTACTTC.

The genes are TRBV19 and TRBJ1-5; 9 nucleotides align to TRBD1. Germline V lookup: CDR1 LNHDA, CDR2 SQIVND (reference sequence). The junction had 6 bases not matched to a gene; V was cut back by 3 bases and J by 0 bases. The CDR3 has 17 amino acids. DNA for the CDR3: TGTGCCAGTAGTATCTCTGGGACAGGGTTTAGCAATCAGCCCCAGCATTTT. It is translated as CASSISGTGFSNQPQHF.

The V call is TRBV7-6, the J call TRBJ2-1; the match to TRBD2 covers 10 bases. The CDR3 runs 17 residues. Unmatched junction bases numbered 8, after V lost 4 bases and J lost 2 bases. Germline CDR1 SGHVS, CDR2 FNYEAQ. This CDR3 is CASSSFTSGKAYNEQFF. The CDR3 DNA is TGTGCCAGCAGCTCCTTTACTAGCGGGAAGGCCTACAATGAGCAGTTCTTC.

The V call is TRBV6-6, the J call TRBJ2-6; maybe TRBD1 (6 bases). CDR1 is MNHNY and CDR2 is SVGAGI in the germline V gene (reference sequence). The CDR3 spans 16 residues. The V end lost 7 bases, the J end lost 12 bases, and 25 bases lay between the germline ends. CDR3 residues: CASMPGHPSDYSVLTF. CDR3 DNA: TGTGCCAGCATGCCGGGACACCCTTCAGATTATAGCGTCCTGACTTTC.

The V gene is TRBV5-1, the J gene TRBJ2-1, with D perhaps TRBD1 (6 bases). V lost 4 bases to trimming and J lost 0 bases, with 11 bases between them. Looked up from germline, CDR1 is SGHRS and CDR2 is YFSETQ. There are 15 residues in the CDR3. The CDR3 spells CASSPKQGSYNEQFF. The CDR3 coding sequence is TGCGCCAGCAGCCCGAAACAGGGCTCCTACAATGAGCAGTTCTTC.

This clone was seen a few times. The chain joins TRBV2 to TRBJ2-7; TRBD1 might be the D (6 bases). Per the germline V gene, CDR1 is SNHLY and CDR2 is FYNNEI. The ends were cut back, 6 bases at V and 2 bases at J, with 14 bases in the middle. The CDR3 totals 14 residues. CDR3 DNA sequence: TGTGCCAGCAGCAGGGGACCTATAACCTACGAGCAGTACTTC. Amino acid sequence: CASSRGPITYEQYF.

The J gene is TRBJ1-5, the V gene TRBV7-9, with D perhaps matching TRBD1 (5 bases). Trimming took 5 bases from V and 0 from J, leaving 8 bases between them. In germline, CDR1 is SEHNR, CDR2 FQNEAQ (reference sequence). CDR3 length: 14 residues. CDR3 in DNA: TGTGCCAGCAGCCAGACAGTTAGCAATCAGCCCCAGCATTTT. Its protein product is CASSQTVSNQPQHF.

The CDR3 region is CASSDPRAGGTDTGELFF. CDR3 DNA sequence: TGTGCCAGCAGCGACCCCAGGGCGGGAGGGACGGACACCGGGGAGCTGTTTTTT. The V and J genes are TRBV9 and TRBJ2-2; 9 bases map to TRBD2. The CDR3 runs to 18 residues. V was clipped by 3 bases and J by 3 bases; unmatched bases: 12. CDR1 and CDR2 (germline): SGDLS, YYNGEE.

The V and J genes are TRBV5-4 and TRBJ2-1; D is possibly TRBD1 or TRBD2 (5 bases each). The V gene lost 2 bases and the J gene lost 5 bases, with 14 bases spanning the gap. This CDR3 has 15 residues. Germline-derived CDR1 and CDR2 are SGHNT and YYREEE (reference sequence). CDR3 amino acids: CASSFEGLGNNEQFF. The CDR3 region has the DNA TGTGCCAGCAGCTTCGAGGGGCTAGGTAACAATGAGCAGTTCTTC.